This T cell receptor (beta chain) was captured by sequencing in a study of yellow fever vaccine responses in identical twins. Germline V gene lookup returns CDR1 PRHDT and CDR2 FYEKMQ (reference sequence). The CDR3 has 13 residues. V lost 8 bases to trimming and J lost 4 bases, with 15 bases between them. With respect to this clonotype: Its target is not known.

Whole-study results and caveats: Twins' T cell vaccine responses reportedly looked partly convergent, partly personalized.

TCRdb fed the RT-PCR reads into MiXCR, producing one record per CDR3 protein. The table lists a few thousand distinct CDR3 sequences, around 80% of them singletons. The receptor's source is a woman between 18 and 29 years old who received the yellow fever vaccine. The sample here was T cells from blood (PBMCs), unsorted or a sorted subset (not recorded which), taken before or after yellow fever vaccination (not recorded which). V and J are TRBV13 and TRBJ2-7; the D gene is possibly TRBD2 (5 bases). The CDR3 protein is CASGRAALYEQYF. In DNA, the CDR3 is TGTGCCAGCGGGCGGGCAGCCCTTTACGAGCAGTACTTC.